These 25 T cell receptor beta chains share one sample of origin, sequenced in a study of T cell responses to AZD1222 COVID-19 vaccine. The data were produced by immunoSEQ multiplex PCR, yet TCRdb's version contains in-frame clones alone and is incomplete. This table holds some 150,000 clones, 85% to 95% found once. Sequenced here: peripheral blood, sampled 28 days after the second AZD1222 dose. The receptors originated from an adult who received the AZD1222 COVID-19 vaccine.

The J gene is TRBJ2-2, the V gene TRBV2; the match to TRBD1 covers 8 bases. This CDR3 is built from 14 residues. V was pared by 6 bases and J by 5 bases, with 5 bases of the junction left unmatched. The germline V gene encodes CDR1 SNHLY and CDR2 FYNNEI. CDR3 DNA: TGTGCCAGCAGGGGGGACAGGACGACCGGGGAGCTGTTTTTT. This sequence encodes CASRGDRTTGELFF.

The rearrangement links TRBV19 to TRBJ2-3, with 12 bases lining up with TRBD2. The length of the CDR3 is 16 residues. V was pared by 9 bases and J by 0 bases, with 7 bases of the junction left unmatched. Germline V lookup: CDR1 LNHDA, CDR2 SQIVND (reference sequence). In DNA form, the CDR3 reads TGTGCCAGCGAACGGACTAGCGGGACTAGCACAGATACGCAGTATTTT. Translation gives CASERTSGTSTDTQYF.

This clone was found once. The chain has TRBV27 and TRBJ2-7, with D tentatively TRBD2 (6 bases). CDR1 and CDR2 (germline): MNHEY, SMNVEV (reference sequence). This CDR3 has 14 amino acids. V lost 6 bases, J lost 2 bases, and 14 bases lay in between. CDR3 in DNA: TGTGCCAGCAGCCGACGGAGGGAAACCTACGAGCAGTACTTC. It codes for CASSRRRETYEQYF.

The chain links TRBV28 to TRBJ2-1, with D tentatively TRBD2 (6 bases). The V end lost 6 bases, the J end lost 15 bases, and 18 bases lay between the germline ends. Germline V gene lookup returns CDR1 MDHEN and CDR2 SYDVKM. The CDR3 runs to 12 residues. Written as DNA, the CDR3 is TGTGCCAGCAGCTCTCAGCGGGTGAGGGTGTTCTTC. Its protein is CASSSQRVRVFF.

This chain connects TRBV2 to TRBJ2-5, with D uncertain. The CDR3 covers 16 residues. Between the trimmed V and J ends, which lost 7 bases and 2 bases, there was a span of 20 bases. Looked up from germline, CDR1 is SNHLY and CDR2 is FYNNEI. The CDR3 region has the DNA TGTGCCAGCAAGAGTCGAACGGCGGATAAACAAGAGACCCAGTACTTC. Translation gives CASKSRTADKQETQYF.

The chain is built from TRBV20-1 and TRBJ1-2; no firm D call. The ends were cut back, 3 bases at V and 7 bases at J, with 12 bases in the middle. In germline, CDR1 is DFQATT, CDR2 SNEGSKA (reference sequence). The CDR3 loop spans 12 amino acids. Here the CDR3 DNA reads TGCAGTGCTAGTGGTTGGGAAGGTGGCTACACCTTC. This encodes CSASGWEGGYTF.

V is TRBV19 and J is TRBJ1-4; D not certain. V was trimmed by 7 bases and J by 6 bases, leaving 15 bases between them. Looked up from germline, CDR1 is LNHDA and CDR2 is SQIVND (reference sequence). The CDR3 is made up of 14 amino acids. CDR3 region: CASISALTDEKLFF. The CDR3 DNA follows: TGTGCCAGTATAAGTGCCCTAACGGATGAAAAACTGTTTTTT.

The chain combines TRBV7-2 with TRBJ2-7, with D possibly being TRBD1 (6 bases). Germline CDR1 SGHTA, CDR2 FQGNSA. The CDR3 consists of 15 residues. V gave up 1 base and J gave up 4 bases, with 14 bases separating them. CDR3 sequence reads: CASSLGGTKDYEQYF. The CDR3 DNA sequence: TGTGCCAGCAGCTTAGGTGGGACAAAAGATTACGAGCAGTACTTC.

J is TRBJ1-3 and V is TRBV9; tentatively, D is TRBD1 (6 bases). Germline V CDR1 and CDR2: SGDLS, YYNGEE. CDR3 size: 14 residues. Trimming took 5 bases from V and 4 from J, leaving 13 bases between them. The CDR3 nucleotides read TGTGCCAGCAGGGGATCAGGACAGGGAAACACCATATATTTT. Its translation: CASRGSGQGNTIYF.

This clone was seen only once. The chain employs TRBV6-5 and TRBJ2-7; 7 positions match TRBD1. The germline CDR1 and CDR2 sequences are MNHEY and SVGAGI. Trimming at V came to 2 bases and at J to 3 bases, leaving 7 bases not matched to a gene. The CDR3 spans 15 residues. The DNA of the CDR3 is TGTGCCAGCAGTTACGACCCGGGACAGTTCTACGAGCAGTACTTC. This sequence encodes CASSYDPGQFYEQYF.

The V and J genes are TRBV6-2 or TRBV6-3 and TRBJ1-1; TRBD1 might be the D (5 bases). V was trimmed by 5 bases and J by 4 bases, leaving 14 bases between them. The CDR3 has 14 amino acids. In germline, CDR1 is MNHEY, CDR2 SVGEGT. CDR3: CASSRLGVGTEAFF. CDR3 bases: TGTGCCAGCAGTCGACTGGGGGTGGGCACTGAAGCTTTCTTT.

This chain uses TRBV30 with TRBJ1-5; D is unclear. Germline CDR1 and CDR2: GTSNPN and SVGIG (reference sequence). This CDR3 is built from 15 residues. V was clipped by 3 bases and J by 4 bases, with 16 bases between them. The CDR3 spells CAWSMKLVPNQPQHF. The DNA of the CDR3 is TGTGCCTGGAGCATGAAGCTCGTCCCTAATCAGCCCCAGCATTTT. Full variable domain (remainder filled in from reference TRBV30 and TRBJ1-5): SQTIHQWPATLVQPVGSPLSLECTVEGTSNPNLYWYRQAAGRGLQLLFYSVGIGQISSEVPQNLSASRPQDRQFILSSKKLLLSDSGFYLCAWSMKLVPNQPQHFGDGTRLSIL.

This sequence joins TRBV14 and TRBJ1-2, with 7 bases matching TRBD1. V was pared by 3 bases and J by 4 bases, with 8 bases of the junction left unmatched. The CDR3 runs 15 residues. CDR1 is SGHDN and CDR2 is FVKESK in the germline V gene. The CDR3 sequence: CASSHLSGGSYGYTF. CDR3 DNA sequence: TGTGCCAGCAGCCATTTATCAGGGGGAAGCTATGGCTACACCTTC.

The genes are TRBV12-3 or TRBV12-4 and TRBJ1-1; no firm D call. Trimming removed 6 bases from V and 7 bases from J, with 15 bases in between. CDR3 length: 13 amino acids. The CDR3 region is CASSHPRAVEAFF. CDR3 sequence (DNA): TGTGCCAGCAGCCACCCTCGGGCAGTTGAAGCTTTCTTT.

The J gene is TRBJ2-7, the V gene TRBV5-5, with D possibly matching TRBD2 (5 bases). V was trimmed by 0 bases and J by 3 bases, leaving 13 bases between them. Germline CDR1 and CDR2: SGHKS and YYEKEE (reference sequence). The CDR3 is 15 residues long. In nucleotides, the CDR3 is TGTGCCAGCAGCTTGGCGGGGTCTACGAACTACGAGCAGTACTTC. It translates to CASSLAGSTNYEQYF.

The gene calls are TRBV7-2 and TRBJ2-1; 8 nucleotides match TRBD2. The CDR3 spans 14 residues. Germline-derived CDR1 and CDR2 are SGHTA and FQGNSA. The V gene end was trimmed by 2 bases and the J gene end by 3 bases; junction bases not matched to a gene: 0. CDR3 sequence reads: CASSLLAGYNEQFF. The CDR3 bases are TGTGCCAGCAGCTTACTAGCGGGCTACAATGAGCAGTTCTTC.

This sequence joins TRBV10-1 and TRBJ2-7; tentative D call: TRBD2 (6 bases). Germline loops: CDR1 WNHNN, CDR2 SYGVQD (reference sequence). V was trimmed by 3 bases and J by 2 bases, leaving 8 bases between them. The CDR3 is 13 amino acids. CDR3 coding DNA: TGCGCCAGCAGTGACTCGGGGGCCTACGAGCAGTACTTC. Translated, it gives CASSDSGAYEQYF.

This CDR3 is CASSPRTSGCGTDTQYF. The CDR3 DNA is TGTGCCAGCAGTCCACGGACTAGCGGATGTGGCACAGATACGCAGTATTTT. The J gene is TRBJ2-3, the V gene TRBV6-7; 10 bases map to TRBD2. TRBV6-7 is an ORF for which the function is uncertain. The CDR3 length is 17 residues. V lost 5 bases, J lost 1 base, and 9 bases stayed unmatched.

V usage is TRBV30 and J usage is TRBJ1-5; D call uncertain. The length of the CDR3 is 11 residues. Trimming shortened V by 1 base and J by 9 bases, and 7 bases separated the two germline ends. Germline loops: CDR1 GTSNPN, CDR2 SVGIG (reference sequence). In DNA, the CDR3 is TGTGCCTGGAGTGCCCTGGGGCCCCAGCATTTT. The encoded protein is CAWSALGPQHF.

The rearrangement uses TRBV25-1 and TRBJ1-2; D unresolved. Germline CDR1 and CDR2: MGHDK and SYGVNS. Trimming stripped 3 bases from V and 2 bases from J, with 7 bases between. The CDR3 contains 13 residues. The CDR3 sequence: CASSDRVNYGYTF. For the CDR3, the DNA is TGTGCCAGCAGTGATAGGGTAAACTATGGCTACACCTTC.

The chain uses TRBV19 and TRBJ2-7; unclear D gene. Trimming removed 1 base at V and 4 bases at J, with 8 bases between. CDR1 and CDR2 from the germline V gene are LNHDA and SQIVND (reference sequence). The CDR3 loop spans 13 amino acids. The CDR3 loop reads CASSIVLSYEQYF. Here the CDR3 DNA reads TGTGCCAGTAGTATAGTCTTATCTTACGAGCAGTACTTC.

This clone appeared a few times. This chain uses TRBV2 with TRBJ2-5; TRBD2 matches 9 bases. The J segment lost 5 bases and the V segment lost 3 bases, leaving 7 bases of the junction unmatched. The CDR3 has 15 residues. Germline CDR1 is SNHLY and CDR2 is FYNNEI. The CDR3 nucleotides are TGTGCCAGCAGTGACGGCGGGAGGGCTTCGGAGACCCAGTACTTC. Its protein is CASSDGGRASETQYF.

The chain links TRBV2 to TRBJ2-1, with 8 bases aligning to TRBD2. Per the germline V gene, CDR1 is SNHLY and CDR2 is FYNNEI. The CDR3 is made up of 16 amino acids. The ends lost 3 bases at V and 7 bases at J; junction bases unmatched: 11. The CDR3 coding sequence is TGTGCCAGCAGTGAGTTCTTGGGACTAGACGGGAATGAGCAGTTCTTC. Translated: CASSEFLGLDGNEQFF. The complete variable domain, with remaining parts taken from reference TRBV2 and TRBJ2-1, reads EPEVTQTPSHQVTQMGQEVILRCVPISNHLYFYWYRQILGQKVEFLVSFYNNEISEKSEIFDDQFSVERPDGSNFTLKIRSTKLEDSAMYFCASSEFLGLDGNEQFFGPGTRLTVL.

The CDR3 region is CASNPPQGVDTSTDTQYF. CDR3 nucleotide sequence: TGTGCCAGCAACCCTCCGCAGGGCGTAGATACTAGCACAGATACGCAGTATTTT. V is TRBV5-5 and J is TRBJ2-3; D may be TRBD1 (5 bases). Looked up from germline, CDR1 is SGHKS and CDR2 is YYEKEE (reference sequence). V was cut by 6 bases and J by 0 bases, with 23 bases left in between. The length of the CDR3 is 18 residues.

The V call is TRBV18, the J call TRBJ1-5; possible D gene TRBD1, 5 bases. This CDR3 contains 15 residues. Germline CDR1 and CDR2: KGHSH and LQKENI. Trimming removed 4 bases at V and 3 bases at J, with 13 bases between. CDR3 coding DNA: TGTGCCAGCTCACTCGAGGGGAACCCCAATCAGCCCCAGCATTTT. It yields the protein CASSLEGNPNQPQHF.